One T cell receptor beta chain is described in this entry. Antigen unknown. The data stem from a study of cytomegalovirus exposure and HLA in healthy donors. Study results and caveats: Most TCRs appeared rarely, but some public TCRs recurred in many donors. Owing to their indistinguishability, certain V segments, notably TRBV6-2 and TRBV6-3, were excluded.

Healthy bone marrow donors formed the donor group. The PCR ran on 60 Vbeta and 13 Jbeta primers. The repertoire was sequenced with immunoSEQ multiplex PCR; TCRdb's copy has only in-frame clones and lacks some. The table records about 160,000 clones, about 83% of them present only once. The CDR3 totals 14 residues. Germline V gives CDR1 SGHTA, CDR2 FQGNSA. V dropped 3 bases and J dropped 3; count of bases not matched to a gene: 3. The receptor was isolated from a woman under 40 in good health and CMV-seronegative. The chain carries TRBV7-2 and TRBJ2-7; 9 nucleotides agree with TRBD2. The sequenced material came from PBMCs. CDR3 region: CASSLASGDYEQYF. CDR3 in DNA: TGTGCCAGCAGCTTGGCTAGCGGGGACTACGAGCAGTACTTC.